Shown below are 22 T cell receptor beta chains from a single sample sequenced in a study of blood T cell repertoires in COVID-19. TCRdb's table, derived via immunoSEQ multiplex PCR, lists solely in-frame clones and lacks some. Among around 250,000 clones listed, more than 65% were seen once. The sample comprised peripheral blood. These receptors all come from a woman between 18 and 29 years old with acute or convalescent COVID-19.

The CDR3 DNA reads as TGTGCCAGCAGCCCAACTAGTATCGGACCCTACGAGCAGTACTTC. It translates to CASSPTSIGPYEQYF. This sequence joins TRBV27 and TRBJ2-7; the D gene is possibly TRBD2 (5 bases). Trimming pared 6 bases from V and 2 bases from J, leaving 17 bases between. The CDR3 length is 15 residues. Germline CDR1 MNHEY, CDR2 SMNVEV (reference sequence).

The chain is built from TRBV7-6 and TRBJ1-2; 11 bases align to TRBD1. This CDR3 region has 15 residues. Germline trimming cut 6 bases from V and 6 bases from J; bases unmatched to any gene: 9. The V gene's germline CDR1 is SGHVS and CDR2 FNYEAQ. This CDR3 is CASSGKDRGLDGYTF. The CDR3 nucleotides are TGTGCCAGCAGTGGAAAGGACAGGGGGCTAGATGGCTACACCTTC.

V gene TRBV3-1 (or the pseudogene TRBV3-2) combines with J gene TRBJ2-7; weak D call: TRBD2 (5 bases). The CDR3 runs 14 residues. Germline CDR1 reads LGHDT; CDR2 reads YNNKEL (reference sequence). The V gene lost 3 bases and the J gene lost 6 bases, with 15 bases spanning the gap. The CDR3 here is CASSHLNQRVEQYF. In nucleotides, the CDR3 is TGTGCCAGCAGCCATCTTAACCAGAGGGTCGAGCAGTACTTC.

This clone was seen a few times. V and J are TRBV2 and TRBJ1-5, with TRBD1 identical over 7 bases. V dropped 6 bases and J dropped 4; count of bases not matched to a gene: 9. The germline gives CDR1 SNHLY, CDR2 FYNNEI. This CDR3 has 15 amino acids. The CDR3 protein is CASSRQGQANQPQHF. The CDR3, as DNA: TGTGCCAGCAGCCGACAGGGTCAGGCGAATCAGCCCCAGCATTTT.

The chain couples TRBV5-1 to TRBJ2-7, with D possibly being TRBD2 (6 bases). The germline V and J ends were trimmed by 6 bases and 6 bases, with 19 bases remaining between them. Germline CDR1 SGHRS, CDR2 YFSETQ. This CDR3 is built from 14 residues. The CDR3 region is CASTPGDRAVEQYF. As DNA, the CDR3 is TGCGCCAGCACCCCGGGGGATAGGGCCGTCGAGCAGTACTTC.

This chain joins TRBV7-9 and TRBJ2-7; 7 nucleotides match TRBD2. Germline assignment: CDR1 SEHNR and CDR2 FQNEAQ (reference sequence). The CDR3 length is 14 residues. The ends lost 2 bases at V and 3 bases at J; junction bases unmatched: 4. This CDR3 is CASSLSGTLYEQYF. The CDR3, as DNA: TGTGCCAGCAGCTTAAGCGGGACCCTCTACGAGCAGTACTTC.

The chain is built from TRBV5-6 and TRBJ2-5; TRBD1 might be the D (5 bases). Germline values: CDR1 SGHDT, CDR2 YYEEEE. The CDR3 totals 13 residues. The V gene lost 0 bases and the J gene lost 5 bases, with 8 bases spanning the gap. This chain's CDR3 is CASSLERGETQYF. Here the CDR3 DNA reads TGTGCCAGCAGCTTGGAAAGGGGCGAGACCCAGTACTTC.

V gene TRBV5-6 combines with J gene TRBJ2-1; 11 bases agree with TRBD2. Germline-derived CDR1 and CDR2 are SGHDT and YYEEEE. The V and J ends lost 4 bases and 3 bases, in that order; junction bases with no gene match: 6. The CDR3 runs to 16 residues. As DNA, the CDR3 is TGTGCCAGCAGCATGTTAGCGGGAGGGAGCTACAATGAGCAGTTCTTC. Protein sequence: CASSMLAGGSYNEQFF.

The V gene is TRBV10-3, the J gene TRBJ2-2, with D unclear. This CDR3 comprises 12 residues. CDR1 ENHRY and CDR2 SYGVKD come from the germline V gene. Trimming stripped 6 bases from V and 1 base from J, with 3 bases between. The CDR3 DNA follows: TGTGCCATCAGCCAGAACACCGGGGAGCTGTTTTTT. It yields the protein CAISQNTGELFF.

The chain carries TRBV19 and TRBJ2-7; a weak D match, TRBD1 (6 bases). Germline V lookup: CDR1 LNHDA, CDR2 SQIVND (reference sequence). The V end was cut by 3 bases, the J end by 7 bases, with 13 bases between. The CDR3 contains 13 residues. For the CDR3, the DNA is TGTGCCAGTAGTATTGTGGGGGCGCCGGAGCAGTACTTC. This encodes CASSIVGAPEQYF. Full variable domain (remainder filled in from reference TRBV19 and TRBJ2-7): DGGITQSPKYLFRKEGQNVTLSCEQNLNHDAMYWYRQDPGQGLRLIYYSQIVNDFQKGDIAEGYSVSREKKESFPLTVTSAQKNPTAFYLCASSIVGAPEQYFGPGTRLTVT.

CDR3 bases: TGTGCCAGCAGCTTAGATGGCAGGGTCGTTAGTGGCTACACCTTC. Encoded protein: CASSLDGRVVSGYTF. The chain is built from TRBV7-2 and TRBJ1-2; a possible D gene is TRBD1 (5 bases). Trimming cost V 1 base and J 7 bases, with 16 bases left between them. Germline V CDR1 and CDR2: SGHTA, FQGNSA. This CDR3 contains 15 residues.

This clone was counted between two and nine times. The J gene is TRBJ2-7, the V gene TRBV19, with TRBD2 matching 11 bases. Germline values: CDR1 LNHDA, CDR2 SQIVND (reference sequence). The CDR3 totals 14 residues. The ends lost 5 bases at V and 3 bases at J; junction bases unmatched: 3. Written as DNA, the CDR3 is TGTGCCAGTAGTCAGGGACTAGCGGTCTACGAGCAGTACTTC. Its protein product is CASSQGLAVYEQYF.

V and J are TRBV10-3 and TRBJ1-3; 8 bases agree with TRBD1. The germline V gene has CDR1 ENHRY and CDR2 SYGVKD. CDR3 length: 16 residues. The V segment lost 8 bases and the J segment 0 bases; nucleotides outside the gene matches: 9. CDR3 in DNA: TGTGCCATCGGTGGCGGGACAGGTGCCTCTGGAAACACCATATATTTT. Amino acid sequence: CAIGGGTGASGNTIYF.

The J gene is TRBJ1-3, the V gene TRBV6-5; D unresolved. Germline V lookup: CDR1 MNHEY, CDR2 SVGAGI. The V end lost 8 bases, the J end lost 2 bases, and 10 bases lay between the germline ends. The CDR3 is made up of 13 amino acids. The CDR3 is CASSIFTGNTIYF. The CDR3 DNA reads TGTGCCAGCTCAATTTTCACTGGAAACACCATATATTTT.

CDR3 DNA sequence: TGTGCCAGCAGCCAAGTCGCTAGGGCAGGGTATCCAGATACGCAGTATTTT. As protein: CASSQVARAGYPDTQYF. The rearrangement links TRBV3-1 (or the pseudogene TRBV3-2) to TRBJ2-3; D might be TRBD1 (5 bases). Germline V gives CDR1 LGHDT, CDR2 YNNKEL (reference sequence). The CDR3 has 17 amino acids. V was shortened by 1 base and J by 4 bases, with 18 bases between the two germline ends.

CDR3 protein: CASSQVGALNGNTIYF. The CDR3 DNA follows: TGTGCCAGCAGCCAAGTGGGGGCGCTTAATGGAAACACCATATATTTT. The chain joins TRBV3-1 (or the pseudogene TRBV3-2) to TRBJ1-3; D possibly corresponds to TRBD1 (6 bases). Trimming took 1 base from V and 3 from J, leaving 13 bases between them. The CDR3 sequence is 16 residues long. From germline, CDR1 is LGHDT and CDR2 YNNKEL (reference sequence).

The V and J genes are TRBV7-9 and TRBJ1-2, with no clear D. V was pared by 7 bases and J by 8 bases, with 14 bases between. The V gene's germline CDR1 is SEHNR and CDR2 FQNEAQ (reference sequence). The CDR3 runs to 12 residues. DNA of the CDR3: TGTGCCAGCACCCCGGGATCACGAGGCTACACCTTC. Translated, it gives CASTPGSRGYTF.

This clone occurred a few times. This chain joins TRBV27 and TRBJ1-1, with D perhaps TRBD1 (5 bases). CDR3 size: 15 residues. V lost 6 bases, J lost 3 bases, and 17 bases lay in between. CDR1 is MNHEY and CDR2 is SMNVEV in the germline V gene (reference sequence). The CDR3 DNA sequence: TGTGCCAGCAGCGGGGTATGGGGGGGGGACACTGAAGCTTTCTTT. Translated, it gives CASSGVWGGDTEAFF.

This clone has only a few counts. The chain couples TRBV4-3 to TRBJ1-1; D is ambiguous. Germline CDR1 reads LGHNA; CDR2 reads YSLEER. This CDR3 is built from 14 residues. Trimming stripped 1 base from V and 5 bases from J, with 11 bases between. CDR3 bases: TGCGCCAGCAGCCAAGCCGGGGAGGAAACTGAAGCTTTCTTT. Residues: CASSQAGEETEAFF.

This clone was observed a handful of times. The rearrangement links TRBV4-3 to TRBJ2-7; tentatively, D is TRBD2 (6 bases). Germline-derived CDR1 and CDR2 are LGHNA and YSLEER. The CDR3 has 15 amino acids. Trimming pared 2 bases from V and 2 bases from J, leaving 13 bases between. CDR3 sequence (DNA): TGCGCCAGCAGCCAACTAATAGGAGGGGCCTACGAGCAGTACTTC. Translated: CASSQLIGGAYEQYF.

The chain has TRBV18 and TRBJ1-4; perhaps TRBD1 as D (6 bases). V was shortened by 2 bases and J by 8 bases, with 15 bases between the two germline ends. The CDR3 runs 15 residues. CDR1 KGHSH and CDR2 LQKENI come from the germline V gene. CDR3 nucleotide sequence: TGTGCCAGCTCACCAGGGGTTTTGCAGGGGGAAAAACTGTTTTTT. Residues: CASSPGVLQGEKLFF. Complete variable domain (other parts from reference TRBV18 and TRBJ1-4): NAGVMQNPRHLVRRRGQEARLRCSPMKGHSHVYWYRQLPEEGLKFMVYLQKENIIDESGMPKERFSAEFPKEGPSILRIQQVVRGDSAAYFCASSPGVLQGEKLFFGSGTQLSVL.

The chain links TRBV9 to TRBJ2-7; TRBD2 aligns across 12 bases. Trimming cost V 0 bases and J 7 bases; bases outside gene matches: 5. Germline values: CDR1 SGDLS, CDR2 YYNGEE. The CDR3 is made up of 15 amino acids. The CDR3 bases are TGTGCCAGCAGCGTAGGGGGGACTAGCGGGCAAGAGCAGTACTTC. It is translated as CASSVGGTSGQEQYF.